These 12 T cell receptor beta chains were sequenced from one sample in a study of CD8 T cells in Susac syndrome. The RNA, about 0.45 to 1 ug, was put through reverse transcription using random hexamers. Using its own MiXCR run on the immunoSEQ multiplex PCR reads, TCRdb lists one record per CDR3 protein. The table includes some 400,000 distinct CDR3 sequences, around 85% detected once. Material: CD8+ T cells from PBMCs. Receptor source: a human donor with multiple sclerosis.

The rearrangement joins TRBV6-5 to TRBJ1-4, with D perhaps matching TRBD1 (5 bases). V dropped 0 bases and J dropped 5 bases, with 10 bases sitting between them. The germline V gene encodes CDR1 MNHEY and CDR2 SVGAGI. This CDR3 contains 15 residues. CDR3 loop: CASSYSGDRNEKLFF. The CDR3, as DNA: TGTGCCAGCAGTTACTCAGGGGATCGGAATGAAAAACTGTTTTTT.

The chain links TRBV19 to TRBJ1-2; TRBD1 matches at 7 bases. Germline CDR1 LNHDA, CDR2 SQIVND (reference sequence). This CDR3 spans 17 amino acids. With 9 bases clipped from V and 3 bases from J, the junction kept 19 bases outside the gene matches. The CDR3 region has the DNA TGTGCCAGCAAGAACGGAGCCGAGGAAGGGGGCGACTATGGCTACACCTTC. Amino acid sequence: CASKNGAEEGGDYGYTF.

The chain joins TRBV7-9 to TRBJ1-1; 10 bases are a match to TRBD1. Trimming cost V 0 bases and J 4 bases; bases outside gene matches: 8. Germline CDR1 reads SEHNR; CDR2 reads FQNEAQ (reference sequence). The CDR3 contains 17 residues. As DNA, the CDR3 is TGTGCCAGCAGCTTAGCCGGACAGGGGGTCCTTATCACTGAAGCTTTCTTT. It yields the protein CASSLAGQGVLITEAFF.

This chain joins TRBV2 and TRBJ2-7; D assignment may be TRBD1 or TRBD2 (6 bases each). The CDR3 consists of 16 residues. Per germline, CDR1 SNHLY and CDR2 FYNNEI. V was trimmed by 4 bases and J by 2 bases, leaving 18 bases between them. The CDR3 spells CASSGSRETGAYEQYF. DNA for the CDR3: TGTGCCAGCAGTGGATCTCGGGAGACAGGAGCCTACGAGCAGTACTTC.

V and J are TRBV4-1 and TRBJ2-2; perhaps TRBD1 as D (6 bases). Germline CDR1 is MGHRA and CDR2 is YSYEKL. This CDR3 has 16 amino acids. Trimming took off 2 bases at V and 1 base at J, with 11 bases between the two ends. The CDR3 reads CASSQRRTENTGELFF. The CDR3 coding sequence is TGCGCCAGCAGCCAACGGCGGACAGAGAACACCGGGGAGCTGTTTTTT.

The chain uses TRBV6-6 and TRBJ2-7; no definite D call. In germline, CDR1 is MNHNY, CDR2 SVGAGI (reference sequence). The V and J ends lost 6 bases and 2 bases respectively, with 14 bases between them. The CDR3 covers 14 residues. The CDR3 coding sequence is TGTGCCAGCAGCCCCGTGACAACCACCTACGAGCAGTACTTC. Protein sequence: CASSPVTTTYEQYF.

The gene calls are TRBV6-1 and TRBJ1-2; TRBD1 aligns across 7 bases. CDR3 length equals 15 residues. J was trimmed by 4 bases and V by 0 bases; bases with no gene match: 5. CDR1 MNHNS and CDR2 SASEGT come from the germline V gene. The DNA of the CDR3 is TGTGCCAGCAGTGAAGCCATGACAGGGTTCTATGGCTACACCTTC. Amino acid sequence: CASSEAMTGFYGYTF.

The chain employs TRBV30 and TRBJ2-5; the D is unclear. Trimming removed 6 bases from V and 4 bases from J, with 18 bases in between. The CDR3 runs 14 residues. The germline V gene encodes CDR1 GTSNPN and CDR2 SVGIG (reference sequence). CDR3 DNA sequence: TGTGCCTGTCTTAAGGTGGGCGAAAGAGAGACCCAGTACTTC. This translates into CACLKVGERETQYF.

The chain uses TRBV29-1 and TRBJ1-2; TRBD1 is a possible D gene (5 bases). V was pared by 7 bases and J by 4 bases, with 19 bases between. The CDR3 contains 14 residues. In germline, CDR1 is SQVTM, CDR2 ANQGSEA. DNA of the CDR3: TGCAGCGCCCAACCGCAGGGTAATGGCTATGGCTACACCTTC. Protein: CSAQPQGNGYGYTF.

The chain recombines TRBV3-1 with TRBJ2-1; 10 nucleotides agree with TRBD2. CDR1 and CDR2 (germline): LGHDT, YNNKEL (reference sequence). There are 14 residues in the CDR3. The junction had 6 bases not matched to a gene; V was cut back by 7 bases and J by 6 bases. This CDR3 is CASTPSGSANEQFF. The CDR3, as DNA: TGTGCCAGCACCCCTAGCGGGAGTGCCAATGAGCAGTTCTTC.

V gene TRBV5-1 combines with J gene TRBJ2-7; D might be TRBD1 (5 bases). Trimming removed 3 bases from V and 2 bases from J, with 6 bases in between. Germline CDR1 and CDR2: SGHRS and YFSETQ. CDR3 length: 12 residues. The CDR3 region has the DNA TGCGCCAGCAGCTCGGACACCTACGAGCAGTACTTC. Its protein is CASSSDTYEQYF.

The rearrangement joins TRBV3-1 to TRBJ1-5; D remains unclear. The CDR3 length is 17 residues. Trimming removed 3 bases from V and 2 bases from J, with 17 bases in between. Germline V gene data show CDR1 as LGHDT and CDR2 as YNNKEL (reference sequence). DNA for the CDR3: TGTGCCAGCAGCCAGGACCCTTATACCTCGGGCAATCAGCCCCAGCATTTT. This translates into CASSQDPYTSGNQPQHF. Based on the CDR3 plus reference TRBV3-1 and TRBJ1-5, the full variable domain is DTAVSQTPKYLVTQMGNDKSIKCEQNLGHDTMYWYKQDSKKFLKIMFSYNNKELIINETVPNRFSPKSPDKAHLNLHINSLELGDSAVYFCASSQDPYTSGNQPQHFGDGTRLSIL.